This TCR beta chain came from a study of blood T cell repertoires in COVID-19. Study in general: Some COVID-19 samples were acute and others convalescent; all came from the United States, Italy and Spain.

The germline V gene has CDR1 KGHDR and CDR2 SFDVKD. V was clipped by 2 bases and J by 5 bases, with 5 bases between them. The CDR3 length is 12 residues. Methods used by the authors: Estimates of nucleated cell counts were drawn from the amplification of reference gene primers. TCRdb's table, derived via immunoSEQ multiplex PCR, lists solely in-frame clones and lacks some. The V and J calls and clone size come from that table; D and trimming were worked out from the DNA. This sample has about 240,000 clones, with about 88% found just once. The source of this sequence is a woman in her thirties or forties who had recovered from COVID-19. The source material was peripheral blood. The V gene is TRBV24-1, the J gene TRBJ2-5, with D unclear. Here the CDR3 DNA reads TGTGCCACCAGTGATTCCGGGGAGACCCAGTACTTC. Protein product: CATSDSGETQYF.